Following are 26 T cell receptor beta chains from one sample sequenced in a study of T cells in Graves' hyperthyroidism and ophthalmopathy. Amplified TCR beta CDR3 regions derived from RNA transcripts. The HTBI primer set served for first-round RT-PCR of the TCR CDR3. MiXCR, run by TCRdb on the multiplex PCR reads, gives a single entry per CDR3 protein. The sample has 300,000 to 450,000 distinct CDR3 sequences; 13% are singletons. Material: blood. All receptors derive from a woman aged 18-30 years with Graves' hyperthyroidism.

This clonotype came up many times. The DNA for the CDR3 is TGTGCCAGCAGCCCCGTCAGGGGGGGCTTCCACGAGCAGTACTTC. It translates to CASSPVRGGFHEQYF. The chain combines TRBV7-9 with TRBJ2-7, with D perhaps assigned TRBD1 or TRBD2 (7 bases each). Trimming took 5 bases from V and 5 from J, leaving 19 bases between them. Per germline, CDR1 SEHNR and CDR2 FQNEAQ (reference sequence). The CDR3 totals 15 residues. Filled out from reference TRBV7-9 and TRBJ2-7, the complete variable domain reads DTGVSQNPRHKITKRGQNVTFRCDPISEHNRLYWYRQTLGQGPEFLTYFQNEAQLEKSRLLSDRFSAERPKGSFSTLEIQRTEQGDSAMYLCASSPVRGGFHEQYFGPGTRLTVT.

This clonotype has at least ten counts. The J gene is TRBJ2-2, the V gene TRBV10-1; the match to TRBD1 covers 7 bases. V was pared by 0 bases and J by 5 bases, with 9 bases of the junction left unmatched. This CDR3 has 17 amino acids. Germline CDR1 WNHNN, CDR2 SYGVQD (reference sequence). The CDR3 loop reads CASSESSFDRVTGELFF. CDR3 nucleotide sequence: TGCGCCAGCAGTGAGTCTAGCTTCGACAGGGTAACCGGGGAGCTGTTTTTT.

In its sample, this clonotype was seen many times. This sequence joins TRBV4-1 and TRBJ1-1, with TRBD1 identical over 7 bases. The CDR3 runs to 12 residues. CDR1 is MGHRA and CDR2 is YSYEKL in the germline V gene. V gave up 10 bases and J gave up 2 bases; unmatched junction bases: 4. CDR3 coding DNA: TGCGCCACGGGACAGATAAACACTGAAGCTTTCTTT. Translating it yields CATGQINTEAFF.

The chain carries TRBV6-4 and TRBJ2-3; possible D gene TRBD2, 6 bases. This CDR3 is built from 14 residues. The germline CDR1 and CDR2 sequences are MRHNA and SNTAGT. Trimming shortened V by 3 bases and J by 2 bases, and 9 bases separated the two germline ends. CDR3 sequence reads: CASSEGRFTDTQYF. DNA of the CDR3: TGTGCCAGCAGTGAGGGGAGGTTCACAGATACGCAGTATTTT.

Ten or more counts support this clonotype. This rearrangement joins TRBV3-2 to TRBJ1-4; the table's D gene call, TRBD1, was not cross checked with the DNA. TRBV3-2 is an annotated pseudogene. This CDR3 has 18 residues. This CDR3 reads CASSQNLFGRGPNEKLFF. The DNA of the CDR3 is TGTGCCAGCAGCCAAAACCTGTTTGGCCGGGGACCTAATGAAAAACTGTTTTTT.

Many counts were recorded for this clonotype. CDR3 nucleotide sequence: TGTGCCAGCAGTAAGACTAGCGGGGGGGTCGATGAGCAGTTCTTC. Translation gives CASSKTSGGVDEQFF. The chain employs TRBV6-1 and TRBJ2-1; 14 bases agree with TRBD2. V was clipped by 5 bases and J by 8 bases; unmatched bases: 5. The CDR3 is 15 residues long. CDR1 MNHNS and CDR2 SASEGT come from the germline V gene.

Only one count was recorded for this clonotype. A much more abundant neighbour one base away suggests this may be a read error. This sequence joins TRBV27 and TRBJ1-2; D is unclear. The V end was cut by 4 bases, the J end by 0 bases, with 12 bases between. The length of the CDR3 is 15 residues. Germline V gives CDR1 MNHEY, CDR2 SMNVEV (reference sequence). As DNA, the CDR3 is TGTGCCAGCAGTTCCCTGGGATCTTCTAACTATGGCTACACCTTC. Residues: CASSSLGSSNYGYTF.

The chain has TRBV18 and TRBJ1-1; 9 bases align to TRBD1. V gave up 3 bases and J gave up 4 bases; unmatched junction bases: 6. The CDR3 is made up of 15 amino acids. The germline gives CDR1 KGHSH, CDR2 LQKENI. CDR3 nucleotides: TGTGCCAGCTCACCCTCGGGACAGGGAGTCACTGAAGCTTTCTTT. Encoded protein: CASSPSGQGVTEAFF.

The gene calls are TRBV20-1 and TRBJ2-1; D is possibly TRBD2 (5 bases). The CDR3 sequence is 12 residues long. Germline values: CDR1 DFQATT, CDR2 SNEGSKA (reference sequence). Between the trimmed V and J ends, which lost 3 bases and 5 bases, there was a span of 8 bases. The CDR3 DNA reads as TGCAGTGCTAGTCTAGCCCACAATGAGCAGTTCTTC. Its protein is CSASLAHNEQFF.

This clonotype was recorded many times. The V call is TRBV12-3 or TRBV12-4, the J call TRBJ1-3, with D hard to call. V dropped 7 bases and J dropped 1 base, with 11 bases sitting between them. The CDR3 length is 14 residues. This CDR3 is CASTIGSSGNTIYF. CDR3 DNA: TGTGCCAGCACCATCGGGAGTTCTGGAAACACCATATATTTT.

Of note for this clonotype: One end of the junction varies from germline; a read error may be responsible. The gene calls are TRBV9 and TRBJ1-1; D might be TRBD1 (5 bases). The CDR3 runs to 13 residues. CDR1 and CDR2 (germline): SGDLS, YYNGEE. This CDR3 is CASSVQVDTEALF. The DNA for the CDR3 is TGTGCCAGCAGCGTACAAGTGGACACTGAAGCTCTCTTT.

In this sample, this clonotype turned up many times. This chain uses TRBV20-1 with TRBJ2-5; D may match TRBD1 or TRBD2 (5 bases each). Germline values: CDR1 DFQATT, CDR2 SNEGSKA (reference sequence). The CDR3 runs 14 residues. Trimming stripped 5 bases from V and 3 bases from J, with 16 bases between. As DNA, the CDR3 is TGCAGTGCTCTCACCTGGGACGGAGAAGAGACCCAGTACTTC. It yields the protein CSALTWDGEETQYF.

This clonotype has at least ten counts. V is TRBV9 and J is TRBJ1-1; tentative D call: TRBD1 (5 bases). With 1 base removed from V and 6 bases from J, the gap between germline ends came to 10 bases. This CDR3 region has 13 residues. Germline V gene sequence: CDR1 SGDLS, CDR2 YYNGEE. The CDR3 reads CASSVTGGAEAFF. In nucleotides, the CDR3 is TGTGCCAGCAGCGTAACGGGGGGGGCTGAAGCTTTCTTT.

This clonotype was seen a few times. The chain combines TRBV19 with TRBJ2-3, with D possibly matching TRBD2 (6 bases). Trimming took 7 bases from V and 0 from J, leaving 14 bases between them. The CDR3 totals 15 residues. Germline CDR1 and CDR2: LNHDA and SQIVND (reference sequence). This chain's CDR3 is CASKIGSSSTDTQYF. The CDR3 region has the DNA TGTGCCAGTAAAATCGGGAGTAGCAGCACAGATACGCAGTATTTT.

This clonotype was observed at least ten times. V is TRBV12-3 or TRBV12-4 and J is TRBJ1-5, with 7 bases that match TRBD1. Trimming cost V 0 bases and J 5 bases; bases outside gene matches: 4. This CDR3 is 15 amino acids long. The CDR3, as DNA: TGTGCCAGCAGTTTAGCTACAGGGGCTTATCAGCCCCAGCATTTT. It yields the protein CASSLATGAYQPQHF.

This clonotype has just a few counts. The chain carries TRBV10-3 and TRBJ1-2; TRBD1 matches at 9 bases. From germline, CDR1 is ENHRY and CDR2 SYGVKD. There are 13 residues in the CDR3. V trimming: 10 bases; J trimming: 4 bases; junction bases outside the gene matches: 7. CDR3 sequence reads: CATRGDRVYGYTF. CDR3 nucleotide sequence: TGTGCCACCCGCGGGGACAGGGTCTATGGCTACACCTTC.

This clonotype was seen only a few times. V is TRBV7-3 and J is TRBJ2-1, with unresolved D. V shed 3 bases and J shed 7 bases, with 16 bases lying between them. CDR1 is SGHTA, CDR2 FQGTGA, per germline. The CDR3 is made up of 15 amino acids. The CDR3 nucleotides are TGTGCCAGCAGCTTGGGCCCCCGTTCCCCGAATGAGCAGTTCTTC. Its translation: CASSLGPRSPNEQFF.

A word on this clonotype: A read error may be the cause here, since a much bigger clone is one base away. The V gene is TRBV5-6, the J gene TRBJ1-2, with D unclear. CDR1 and CDR2 from the germline V gene are SGHDT and YYEEEE. Deletions cut 4 bases from V and 4 bases from J, with 11 bases between. The CDR3 has 13 amino acids. The CDR3: CASSGSQFYGYTF. CDR3 coding DNA: TGTGCCAGCAGCGGCTCACAGTTCTATGGCTACACCTTC.

This clonotype appeared many times. V gene TRBV5-1 combines with J gene TRBJ1-1, with a weak D call TRBD1 (5 bases). Germline CDR1 reads SGHRS; CDR2 reads YFSETQ. The CDR3 sequence is 13 residues long. The ends were cut back, 6 bases at V and 7 bases at J, with 16 bases in the middle. CDR3 sequence reads: CASTQDPGNEAFF. CDR3 sequence (DNA): TGCGCCAGCACACAGGATCCGGGGAATGAAGCTTTCTTT. Full variable domain (remainder filled in from reference TRBV5-1 and TRBJ1-1): KAGVTQTPRYLIKTRGQQVTLSCSPISGHRSVSWYQQTPGQGLQFLFEYFSETQRNKGNFPGRFSGRQFSNSRSEMNVSTLELGDSALYLCASTQDPGNEAFFGQGTRLTVV.

At least ten counts were recorded for this clonotype. The chain is built from TRBV20-1 and TRBJ2-2, with TRBD2 matching 14 bases. Germline lookup yields CDR1 DFQATT and CDR2 SNEGSKA (reference sequence). Germline trimming cut 2 bases from V and 7 bases from J; bases unmatched to any gene: 3. The CDR3 totals 15 residues. The CDR3 DNA reads as TGCAGTGCTAGACCGGGACTAGCGGGAGACGGGGAGCTGTTTTTT. It is translated as CSARPGLAGDGELFF.

This clonotype was seen many times. The CDR3 nucleotides read TGTGCCAGCAGCCAGGGACAGGGGAGGAGTGAAAAACTGTTTTTT. Its translation: CASSQGQGRSEKLFF. The J gene is TRBJ1-4, the V gene TRBV7-9; the match to TRBD1 covers 10 bases. J was trimmed by 7 bases and V by 5 bases; bases with no gene match: 7. CDR1 is SEHNR, CDR2 FQNEAQ, per germline (reference sequence). The CDR3 totals 15 residues.

This clonotype has at least ten counts. The DNA of the CDR3 is TGTGCCAGCAGTGATCGGGGGGTGCGCACAGATACGCAGTATTTT. Protein: CASSDRGVRTDTQYF. J is TRBJ2-3 and V is TRBV25-1, with 7 positions matching TRBD2. This CDR3 comprises 15 residues. The ends lost 3 bases at V and 1 base at J; junction bases unmatched: 4. The germline V gene has CDR1 MGHDK and CDR2 SYGVNS. Supplemented by reference TRBV25-1 and TRBJ2-3, the full variable domain reads EADIYQTPRYLVIGTGKKITLECSQTMGHDKMYWYQQDPGMELHLIHYSYGVNSTEKGDLSSESTVSRIRTEHFPLTLESARPSHTSQYLCASSDRGVRTDTQYFGPGTRLTVL.

Turning to this clonotype: This may be a read error, as it is one base from a much larger clone. The chain carries TRBV12-3 or TRBV12-4 and TRBJ1-6; D possibly corresponds to TRBD1 (5 bases). The V end lost 8 bases, the J end lost 8 bases, and 10 bases lay between the germline ends. This CDR3 region has 12 residues. CDR3 residues: CASGAGHSPLHF. The CDR3 nucleotides are TGTGCCAGCGGCGCAGGGCATTCACCCCTCCACTTT.

In its sample, this clonotype was seen many times. The chain combines TRBV5-1 with TRBJ1-3; D is uncertain. The V end was cut by 0 bases, the J end by 2 bases, with 9 bases between. The germline V gene has CDR1 SGHRS and CDR2 YFSETQ. The CDR3 length is 15 residues. The CDR3 protein is CASSLDTGAGNTIYF. CDR3 in DNA: TGCGCCAGCAGCTTGGATACTGGGGCTGGAAACACCATATATTTT.

The chain joins TRBV19 to TRBJ1-2; no firm D call. Trimming pared 5 bases from V and 3 bases from J, leaving 1 base between. Germline CDR1 LNHDA, CDR2 SQIVND (reference sequence). The CDR3 loop spans 10 amino acids. CDR3 bases: TGTGCCAGTAGTTACTATGGCTACACCTTC. Residues: CASSYYGYTF.

In the case of this clonotype: Relative to the germline gene, one junction end is altered; a read error may explain this. V and J are TRBV28 and TRBJ2-5; 10 bases map to TRBD2. CDR3 length equals 16 residues. Germline CDR1 MDHEN, CDR2 SYDVKM. CDR3 nucleotide sequence: TGTGCCAGCAGTTTGAGCGGGGGGGGAGACCAAGAGACCGAGTACTTC. Its translation is CASSLSGGGDQETEYF.